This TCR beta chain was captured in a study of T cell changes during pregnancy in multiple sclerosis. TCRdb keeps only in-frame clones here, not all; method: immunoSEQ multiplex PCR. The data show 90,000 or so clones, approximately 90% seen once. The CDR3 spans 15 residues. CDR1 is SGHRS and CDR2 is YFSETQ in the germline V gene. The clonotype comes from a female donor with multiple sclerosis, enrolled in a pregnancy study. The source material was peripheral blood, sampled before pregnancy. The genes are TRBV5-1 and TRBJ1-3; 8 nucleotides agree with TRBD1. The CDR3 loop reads CGQLGQGFSGNTIYF. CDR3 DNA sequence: TGCGGCCAGCTTGGACAGGGATTCTCTGGAAACACCATATATTTT.